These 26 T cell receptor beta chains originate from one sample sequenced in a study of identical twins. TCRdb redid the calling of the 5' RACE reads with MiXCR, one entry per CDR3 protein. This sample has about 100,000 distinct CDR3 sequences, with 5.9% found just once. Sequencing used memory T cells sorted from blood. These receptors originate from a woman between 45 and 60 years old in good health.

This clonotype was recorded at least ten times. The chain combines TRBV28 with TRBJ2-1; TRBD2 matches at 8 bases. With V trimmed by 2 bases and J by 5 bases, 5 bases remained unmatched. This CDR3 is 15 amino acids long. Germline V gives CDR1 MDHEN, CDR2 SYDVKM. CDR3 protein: CASSLRLAQNNEQFF. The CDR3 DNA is TGTGCCAGCAGTTTAAGACTAGCGCAGAACAATGAGCAGTTCTTC.

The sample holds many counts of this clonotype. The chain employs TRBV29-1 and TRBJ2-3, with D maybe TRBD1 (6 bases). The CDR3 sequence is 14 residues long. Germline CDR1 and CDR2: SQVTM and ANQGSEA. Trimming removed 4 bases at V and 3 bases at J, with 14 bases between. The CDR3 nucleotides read TGCAGCGTTGCGGGTGGGGGCGGAACAGATACGCAGTATTTT. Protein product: CSVAGGGGTDTQYF.

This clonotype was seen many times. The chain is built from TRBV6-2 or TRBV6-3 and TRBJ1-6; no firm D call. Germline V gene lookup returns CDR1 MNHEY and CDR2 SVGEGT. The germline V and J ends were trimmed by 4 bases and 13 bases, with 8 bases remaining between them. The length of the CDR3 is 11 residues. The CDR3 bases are TGTGCCAGCAGTTCTGCCGCTCCCCTCCACTTT. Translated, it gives CASSSAAPLHF.

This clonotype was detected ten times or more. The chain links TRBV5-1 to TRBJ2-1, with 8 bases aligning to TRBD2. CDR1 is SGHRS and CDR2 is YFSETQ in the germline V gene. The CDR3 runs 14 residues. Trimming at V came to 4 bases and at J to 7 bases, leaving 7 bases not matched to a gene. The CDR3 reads CASSDVTSVNEQFF. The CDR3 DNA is TGCGCCAGCAGCGATGTGACTAGCGTTAATGAGCAGTTCTTC.

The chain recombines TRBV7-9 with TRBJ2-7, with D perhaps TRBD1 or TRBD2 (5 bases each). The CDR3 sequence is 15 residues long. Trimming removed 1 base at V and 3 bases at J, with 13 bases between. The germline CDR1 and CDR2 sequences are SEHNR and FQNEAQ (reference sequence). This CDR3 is CASSLEGPRGYEQYV. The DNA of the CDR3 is TGTGCCAGCAGCTTAGAGGGGCCCCGGGGCTACGAGCAGTACGTC.

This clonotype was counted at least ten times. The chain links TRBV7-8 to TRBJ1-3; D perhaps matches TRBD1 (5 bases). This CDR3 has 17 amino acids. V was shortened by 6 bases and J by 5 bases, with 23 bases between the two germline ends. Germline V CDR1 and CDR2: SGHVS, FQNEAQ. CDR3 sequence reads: CASRPPLRGRERNTIYF. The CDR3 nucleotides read TGTGCCAGCAGACCTCCTCTTCGGGGACGCGAACGAAACACCATATATTTT. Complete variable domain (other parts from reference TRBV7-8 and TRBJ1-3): GAGVSQSPRYKVAKRGQDVALRCDPISGHVSLFWYQQALGQGPEFLTYFQNEAQLDKSGLPSDRFFAERPEGSVSTLKIQRTQQEDSAVYLCASRPPLRGRERNTIYFGEGSWLTVV.

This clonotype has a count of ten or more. The CDR3 loop reads CASSQSTGAGQPQHF. The DNA of the CDR3 is TGTGCCAGCAGCCAATCGACGGGGGCAGGTCAGCCCCAGCATTTT. V gene TRBV16 combines with J gene TRBJ1-5; TRBD1 is a possible D gene (6 bases). The V end lost 0 bases, the J end lost 6 bases, and 12 bases lay between the germline ends. In germline, CDR1 is KGHSY, CDR2 FQNENV. This CDR3 has 15 residues.

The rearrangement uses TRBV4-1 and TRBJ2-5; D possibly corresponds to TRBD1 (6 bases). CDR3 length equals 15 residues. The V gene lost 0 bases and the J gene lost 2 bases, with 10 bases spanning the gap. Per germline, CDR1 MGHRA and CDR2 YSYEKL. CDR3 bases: TGCGCCAGCAGCCAAGACCAGAGGGGGCAAGAGACCCAGTACTTC. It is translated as CASSQDQRGQETQYF.

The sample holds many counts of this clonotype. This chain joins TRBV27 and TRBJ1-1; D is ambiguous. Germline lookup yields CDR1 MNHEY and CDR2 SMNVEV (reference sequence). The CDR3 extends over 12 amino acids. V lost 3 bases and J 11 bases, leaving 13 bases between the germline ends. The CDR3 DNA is TGTGCCAGCAGTTTTTCGGGGTTTAAGGCTTTCTTT. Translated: CASSFSGFKAFF.

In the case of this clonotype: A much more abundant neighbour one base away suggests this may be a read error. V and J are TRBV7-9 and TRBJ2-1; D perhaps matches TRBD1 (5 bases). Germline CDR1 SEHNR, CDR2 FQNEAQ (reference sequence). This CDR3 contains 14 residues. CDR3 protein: CASSLSQVQGEQLF. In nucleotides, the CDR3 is TGTGCCAGCAGCTTATCTCAAGTTCAGGGTGAGCAGCTCTTC. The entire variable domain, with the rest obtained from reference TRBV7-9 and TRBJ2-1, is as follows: DTGVSQNPRHKITKRGQNVTFRCDPISEHNRLYWYRQTLGQGPEFLTYFQNEAQLEKSRLLSDRFSAERPKGSFSTLEIQRTEQGDSAMYLCASSLSQVQGEQLFGPGTRLTVL.

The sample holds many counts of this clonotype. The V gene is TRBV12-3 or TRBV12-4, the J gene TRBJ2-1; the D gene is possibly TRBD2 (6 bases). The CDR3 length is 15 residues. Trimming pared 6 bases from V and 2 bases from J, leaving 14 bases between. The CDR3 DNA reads TGTGCCAGCAGCCCGGATGGAGGGCCCTACAATGAGCAGTTCTTC. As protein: CASSPDGGPYNEQFF.

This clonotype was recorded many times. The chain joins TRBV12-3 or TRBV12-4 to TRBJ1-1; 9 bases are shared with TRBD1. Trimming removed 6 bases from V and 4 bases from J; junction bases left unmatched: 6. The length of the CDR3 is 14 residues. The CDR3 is CASSRDRAVTEAFF. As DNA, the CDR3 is TGTGCCAGCAGCAGGGACAGGGCGGTCACTGAAGCTTTCTTT.

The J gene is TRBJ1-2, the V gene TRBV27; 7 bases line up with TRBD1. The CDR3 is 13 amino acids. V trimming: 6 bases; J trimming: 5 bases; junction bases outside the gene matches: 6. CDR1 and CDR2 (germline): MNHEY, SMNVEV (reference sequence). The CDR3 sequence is CASRLKGAYGYTF. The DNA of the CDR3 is TGTGCCAGCAGATTGAAGGGGGCTTATGGCTACACCTTC.

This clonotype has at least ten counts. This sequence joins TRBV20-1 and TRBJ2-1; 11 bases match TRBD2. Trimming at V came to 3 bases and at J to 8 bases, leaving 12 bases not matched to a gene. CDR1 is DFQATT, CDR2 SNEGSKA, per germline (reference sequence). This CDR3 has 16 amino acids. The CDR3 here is CSASPLTSGINDEQFF. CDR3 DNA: TGCAGTGCTAGCCCCCTGACTAGCGGGATTAACGATGAGCAGTTCTTC.

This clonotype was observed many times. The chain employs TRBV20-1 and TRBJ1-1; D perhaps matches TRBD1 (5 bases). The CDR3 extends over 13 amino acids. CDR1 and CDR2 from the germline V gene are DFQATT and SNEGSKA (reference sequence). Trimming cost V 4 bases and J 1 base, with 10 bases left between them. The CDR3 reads CSANQGSNTEAFF. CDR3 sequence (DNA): TGCAGTGCTAACCAGGGATCGAACACTGAAGCTTTCTTT.

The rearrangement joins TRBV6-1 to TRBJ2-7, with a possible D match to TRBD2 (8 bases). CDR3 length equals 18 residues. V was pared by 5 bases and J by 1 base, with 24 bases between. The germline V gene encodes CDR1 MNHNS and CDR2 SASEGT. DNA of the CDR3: TGTGCCAGCAGTCTCCGGACAGGACGGGAGGGTACATCCTACGAGCAGTACTTC. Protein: CASSLRTGREGTSYEQYF.

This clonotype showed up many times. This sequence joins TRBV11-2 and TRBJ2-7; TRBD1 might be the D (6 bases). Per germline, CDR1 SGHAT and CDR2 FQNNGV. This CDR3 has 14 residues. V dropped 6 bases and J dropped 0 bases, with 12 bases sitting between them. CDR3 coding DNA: TGTGCCAGCAGTCGGGACACGAGCTCCTACGAGCAGTACGTC. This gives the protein CASSRDTSSYEQYV.

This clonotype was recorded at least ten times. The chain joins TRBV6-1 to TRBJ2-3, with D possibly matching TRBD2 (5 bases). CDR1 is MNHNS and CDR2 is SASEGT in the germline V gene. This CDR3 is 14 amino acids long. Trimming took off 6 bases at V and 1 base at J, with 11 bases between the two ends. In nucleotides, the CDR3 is TGTGCCAGCAGCCCGGACTGGCGCACAGATACGCAGTATTTT. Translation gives CASSPDWRTDTQYF.

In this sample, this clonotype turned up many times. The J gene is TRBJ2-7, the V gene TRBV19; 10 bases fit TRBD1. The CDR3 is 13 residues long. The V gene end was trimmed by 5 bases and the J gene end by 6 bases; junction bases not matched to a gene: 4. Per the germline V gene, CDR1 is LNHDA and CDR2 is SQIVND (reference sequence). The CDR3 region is CASSPGTGVEQYF. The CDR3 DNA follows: TGTGCCAGTAGTCCGGGGACAGGGGTCGAGCAGTACTTC.

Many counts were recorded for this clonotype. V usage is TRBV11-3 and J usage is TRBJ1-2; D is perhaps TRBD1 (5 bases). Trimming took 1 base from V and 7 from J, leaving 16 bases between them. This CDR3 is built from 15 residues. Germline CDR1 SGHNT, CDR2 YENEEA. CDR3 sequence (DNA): TGTGCCAGCAGCTTAGGGACCGGACTGGGACTTGGCTACACCTTC. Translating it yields CASSLGTGLGLGYTF.

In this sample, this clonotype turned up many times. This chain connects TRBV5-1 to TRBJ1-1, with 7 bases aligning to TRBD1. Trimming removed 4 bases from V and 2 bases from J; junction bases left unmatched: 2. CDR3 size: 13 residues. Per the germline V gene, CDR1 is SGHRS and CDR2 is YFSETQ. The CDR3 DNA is TGCGCCAGCAGCGACAGGGTAAACACTGAAGCTTTCTTT. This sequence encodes CASSDRVNTEAFF.

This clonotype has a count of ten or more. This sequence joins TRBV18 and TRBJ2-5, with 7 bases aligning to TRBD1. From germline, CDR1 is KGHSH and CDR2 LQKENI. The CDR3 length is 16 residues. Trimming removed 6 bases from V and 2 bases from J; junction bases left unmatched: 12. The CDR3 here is CASSPFQQGIQETQYF. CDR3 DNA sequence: TGTGCCAGCTCGCCTTTCCAACAGGGGATTCAAGAGACCCAGTACTTC.

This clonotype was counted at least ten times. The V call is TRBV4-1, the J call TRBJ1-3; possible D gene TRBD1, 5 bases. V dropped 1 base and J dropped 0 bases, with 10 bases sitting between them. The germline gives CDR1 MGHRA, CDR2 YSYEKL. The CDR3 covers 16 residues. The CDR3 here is CASSQAPGTSGNTIYF. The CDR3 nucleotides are TGCGCCAGCAGCCAAGCCCCAGGGACCTCTGGAAACACCATATATTTT.

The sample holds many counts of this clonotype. CDR3 amino acids: CASSANSWGRGNTGELFF. CDR3 coding DNA: TGTGCCAGCAGCGCGAACTCCTGGGGGAGGGGAAACACCGGGGAGCTGTTTTTT. This rearrangement joins TRBV11-1 to TRBJ2-2; 7 nucleotides line up with TRBD2. Germline V gives CDR1 SGHAT, CDR2 FQDESV (reference sequence). The V segment lost 5 bases and the J segment 2 bases; nucleotides outside the gene matches: 14. The CDR3 totals 18 residues.

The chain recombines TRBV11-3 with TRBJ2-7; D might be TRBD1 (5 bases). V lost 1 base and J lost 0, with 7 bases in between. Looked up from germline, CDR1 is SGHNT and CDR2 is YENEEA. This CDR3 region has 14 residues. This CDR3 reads CASSLAGNSYEQYV. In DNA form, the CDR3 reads TGTGCCAGCAGCTTAGCAGGGAACTCCTACGAGCAGTACGTC.

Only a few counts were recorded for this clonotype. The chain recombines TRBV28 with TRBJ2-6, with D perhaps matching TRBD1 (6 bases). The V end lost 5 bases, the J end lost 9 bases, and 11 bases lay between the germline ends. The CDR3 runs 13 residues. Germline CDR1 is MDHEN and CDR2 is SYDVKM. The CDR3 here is CASSRRGHNVLTF. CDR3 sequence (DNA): TGTGCCAGCAGTCGCAGGGGACACAACGTCCTGACTTTC. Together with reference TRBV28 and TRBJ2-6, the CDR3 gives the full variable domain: DVKVTQSSRYLVKRTGEKVFLECVQDMDHENMFWYRQDPGLGLRLIYFSYDVKMKEKGDIPEGYSVSREKKERFSLILESASTNQTSMYLCASSRRGHNVLTFGAGSRLTVL.